Following are 14 T cell receptor beta chains from one sample sequenced in a study of T cell responses to AZD1222 COVID-19 vaccine. Method: immunoSEQ multiplex PCR; TCRdb's copy keeps in-frame clones and lacks some. The sample has some 150,000 clones; 85% to 95% are singletons. The material was peripheral blood, obtained on day 0 of AZD1222 vaccination. The source is an adult in good health.

The CDR3 loop is CASSGEGGQSNQPQHF. For the CDR3, the DNA is TGCGCCAGCAGTGGAGAGGGAGGACAGAGCAATCAGCCCCAGCATTTT. The chain employs TRBV10-2 and TRBJ1-5, with D perhaps TRBD1 (6 bases). Germline CDR1 is WSHSY and CDR2 is SAAADI. The CDR3 contains 16 residues. V gave up 4 bases and J gave up 1 base, with 14 bases separating them.

The chain joins TRBV9 to TRBJ2-3; the match to TRBD1 covers 7 bases. The germline V gene encodes CDR1 SGDLS and CDR2 YYNGEE. Trimming cost V 2 bases and J 1 base; bases outside gene matches: 7. This CDR3 comprises 16 residues. CDR3 nucleotides: TGTGCCAGCAGCGTCGCCTGGGACAGCCGCACAGATACGCAGTATTTT. This encodes CASSVAWDSRTDTQYF.

V usage is TRBV3-1 (or the pseudogene TRBV3-2) and J usage is TRBJ1-1, with a tentative D call TRBD1 (5 bases). V shed 1 base and J shed 0 bases, with 9 bases lying between them. Germline CDR1 is LGHDT and CDR2 is YNNKEL (reference sequence). This CDR3 has 15 amino acids. Here the CDR3 DNA reads TGTGCCAGCAGCCAAGGGGGACGGATGAACACTGAAGCTTTCTTT. Translated: CASSQGGRMNTEAFF.

This clone came up once. V and J are TRBV19 and TRBJ1-2; D gene unclear. There are 14 residues in the CDR3. CDR1 and CDR2 (germline): LNHDA, SQIVND (reference sequence). Trimming removed 1 base at V and 7 bases at J, with 13 bases between. The CDR3 reads CASSIGRGNRGYTF. Written as DNA, the CDR3 is TGTGCCAGTAGTATAGGTCGGGGAAATCGTGGCTACACCTTC.

The chain is built from TRBV28 and TRBJ2-3; D is perhaps TRBD1 (6 bases). The V and J ends lost 3 bases and 2 bases respectively, with 15 bases between them. The germline V gene encodes CDR1 MDHEN and CDR2 SYDVKM. This CDR3 spans 16 amino acids. This CDR3 is CASSLVTGRLTDTQYF. CDR3 nucleotides: TGTGCCAGCAGTTTGGTGACAGGCCGGCTCACAGATACGCAGTATTTT.

The CDR3 sequence is CAWSKAAVNSPLHF. The CDR3 nucleotides are TGTGCCTGGAGTAAGGCAGCCGTCAATTCACCCCTCCACTTT. V is TRBV30 and J is TRBJ1-6; D gene ambiguous. CDR1 is GTSNPN, CDR2 SVGIG, per germline (reference sequence). The CDR3 is 14 residues long. Trimming removed 2 bases from V and 7 bases from J, with 12 bases in between.

Comments on this clone: Other nucleotide sequences from this sample produce the same CDR3. The chain links TRBV29-1 to TRBJ1-5, with D possibly matching TRBD1 (6 bases). Germline V gives CDR1 SQVTM, CDR2 ANQGSEA. V lost 4 bases and J 6 bases, leaving 10 bases between the germline ends. The CDR3 is 12 amino acids. CDR3 in amino acids: CSVGGGGQPQHF. DNA of the CDR3: TGCAGCGTTGGGGGAGGGGGTCAGCCCCAGCATTTT.

The chain has TRBV5-4 and TRBJ1-1; 9 nucleotides match TRBD1. V shed 0 bases, J shed 4 bases, and the junction held 4 bases outside the gene matches. CDR1 is SGHNT, CDR2 YYREEE, per germline (reference sequence). The CDR3 is made up of 15 amino acids. CDR3 sequence: CASSLDRGRITEAFF. CDR3 coding DNA: TGTGCCAGCAGCTTGGACAGGGGGCGGATCACTGAAGCTTTCTTT.

The chain couples TRBV2 to TRBJ1-1, with D tentatively TRBD1 (5 bases). Looked up from germline, CDR1 is SNHLY and CDR2 is FYNNEI. The CDR3 runs 15 residues. Trimming pared 6 bases from V and 6 bases from J, leaving 20 bases between. The CDR3 sequence is CASRHPSGGVAEAFF. The CDR3 DNA sequence: TGTGCCAGCAGGCACCCGAGTGGGGGAGTCGCTGAAGCTTTCTTT.

By share, this clone counts as medium-sized. V is TRBV5-4 and J is TRBJ2-2; D remains ambiguous. This CDR3 region has 14 residues. The V gene's germline CDR1 is SGHNT and CDR2 YYREEE (reference sequence). V was shortened by 4 bases and J by 2 bases, with 9 bases between the two germline ends. The CDR3 protein is CASSPPANTGELFF. In nucleotides, the CDR3 is TGTGCCAGCAGCCCCCCGGCTAACACCGGGGAGCTGTTTTTT.

The chain employs TRBV6-5 and TRBJ2-1, with unresolved D. Germline CDR1 reads MNHEY; CDR2 reads SVGAGI. The CDR3 has 14 residues. The ends were cut back, 0 bases at V and 8 bases at J, with 11 bases in the middle. CDR3 sequence: CASSYSGQGDEQFF. The CDR3 DNA follows: TGTGCCAGCAGTTACTCGGGCCAAGGCGATGAGCAGTTCTTC.

The chain is built from TRBV7-9 and TRBJ1-2; D is possibly TRBD1 (5 bases). The V gene lost 5 bases and the J gene lost 3 bases, with 16 bases spanning the gap. The CDR3 contains 15 residues. Germline V lookup: CDR1 SEHNR, CDR2 FQNEAQ (reference sequence). CDR3 residues: CASSPTGLFDYGYTF. DNA for the CDR3: TGTGCCAGCAGCCCTACGGGACTTTTTGACTATGGCTACACCTTC.

The chain uses TRBV6-1 and TRBJ2-7; D possibly corresponds to TRBD2 (5 bases). The V gene lost 2 bases and the J gene lost 4 bases, with 9 bases spanning the gap. The germline V gene has CDR1 MNHNS and CDR2 SASEGT. There are 13 residues in the CDR3. Here the CDR3 reads CASSEKERYEQYF. CDR3 nucleotides: TGTGCCAGCAGTGAAAAGGAGCGGTACGAGCAGTACTTC.

V gene TRBV7-8 combines with J gene TRBJ1-5; D may be TRBD1 (5 bases). The CDR3 runs 14 residues. The V gene's germline CDR1 is SGHVS and CDR2 FQNEAQ. Trimming removed 4 bases from V and 6 bases from J, with 13 bases in between. CDR3 protein: CASSSDQGIQPQHF. The CDR3 DNA sequence: TGTGCCAGCAGCTCAGACCAGGGTATTCAGCCCCAGCATTTT. The full variable domain, with the rest looked up from reference TRBV7-8 and TRBJ1-5, is GAGVSQSPRYKVAKRGQDVALRCDPISGHVSLFWYQQALGQGPEFLTYFQNEAQLDKSGLPSDRFFAERPEGSVSTLKIQRTQQEDSAVYLCASSSDQGIQPQHFGDGTRLSIL.